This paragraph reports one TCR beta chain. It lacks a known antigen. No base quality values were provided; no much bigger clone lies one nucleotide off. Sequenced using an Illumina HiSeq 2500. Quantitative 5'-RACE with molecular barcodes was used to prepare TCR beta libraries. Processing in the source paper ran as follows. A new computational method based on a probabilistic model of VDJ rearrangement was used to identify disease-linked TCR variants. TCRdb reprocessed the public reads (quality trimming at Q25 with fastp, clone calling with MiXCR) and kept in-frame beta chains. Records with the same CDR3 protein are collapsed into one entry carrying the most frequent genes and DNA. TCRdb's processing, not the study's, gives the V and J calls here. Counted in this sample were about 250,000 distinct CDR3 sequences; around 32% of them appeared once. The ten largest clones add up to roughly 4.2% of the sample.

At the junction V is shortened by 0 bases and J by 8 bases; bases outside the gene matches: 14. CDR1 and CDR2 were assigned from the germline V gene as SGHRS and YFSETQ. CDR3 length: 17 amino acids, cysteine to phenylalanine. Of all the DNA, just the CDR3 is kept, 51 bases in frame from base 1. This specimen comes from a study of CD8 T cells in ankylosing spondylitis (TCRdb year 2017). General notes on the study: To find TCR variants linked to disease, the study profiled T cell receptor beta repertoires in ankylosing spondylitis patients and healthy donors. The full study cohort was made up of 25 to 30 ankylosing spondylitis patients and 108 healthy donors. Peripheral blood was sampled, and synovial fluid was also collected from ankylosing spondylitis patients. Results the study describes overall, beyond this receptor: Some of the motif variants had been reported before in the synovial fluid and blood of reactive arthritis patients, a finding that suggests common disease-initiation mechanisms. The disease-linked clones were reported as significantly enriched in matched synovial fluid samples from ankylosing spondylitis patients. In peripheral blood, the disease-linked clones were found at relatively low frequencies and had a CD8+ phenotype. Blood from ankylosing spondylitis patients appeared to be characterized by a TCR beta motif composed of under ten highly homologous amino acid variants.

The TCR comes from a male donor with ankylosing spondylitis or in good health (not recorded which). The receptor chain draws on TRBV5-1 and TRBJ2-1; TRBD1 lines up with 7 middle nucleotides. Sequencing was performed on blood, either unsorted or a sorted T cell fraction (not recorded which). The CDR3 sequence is CASSLAWGQLSPHEQFF. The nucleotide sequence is TGCGCCAGCAGCTTGGCCTGGGGACAGTTATCGCCTCATGAGCAGTTCTTC.